These T cell receptor beta chains were read from a single sample in a study of blood T cell repertoires in COVID-19. Libraries were prepared by immunoSEQ multiplex PCR; TCRdb keeps only in-frame clonotypes and omits some of them. The sample consists of hundreds of thousands of clones, around 87% of them appearing once. Sequencing used PBMCs or T cells enriched from blood (not recorded which). Receptor source: a woman aged 50 to 60 who had recovered from COVID-19. The conserved cysteine and the conserved F or W are not part of the CDR3 here.

v_gene: TRBV11-1; CDR3aa: ASSLTSDYNEQF
v_gene: TRBV6-5; CDR3aa: ASSYSAGQGYT
v_gene: TRBV5-1; CDR3aa: ASSRGQAKADGYT
v_gene: TRBV2; CDR3aa: ASRLAGDTQY
v_gene: TRBV27; CDR3aa: ASSRGPPGNYNSPLH
v_gene: TRBV15; CDR3aa: ATSRDLLSGTYTDTQY
v_gene: TRBV18; CDR3aa: ASSRAGPSGTDTQY
v_gene: TRBV4-3; CDR3aa: ASSQDRGTLYEQY
v_gene: TRBV10-3; CDR3aa: AITGLAGGGGTDTQY
v_gene: TRBV7-8; CDR3aa: ASSLVGQGNQPQH
v_gene: TRBV5-1; CDR3aa: ASSTGQTNYGYT
v_gene: TRBV28; CDR3aa: ASSPTDRGSQPQH
v_gene: TRBV2; CDR3aa: ASSEYKTNTGELF
v_gene: TRBV7-2; CDR3aa: ASSFGTGFEQY
v_gene: TRBV3-1/TRBV3-2; CDR3aa: ASGLSGGMSYEQY
v_gene: TRBV15; CDR3aa: ATSQMAGPQF
v_gene: TRBV7-2; CDR3aa: ASSPLRGAAYEQY
v_gene: TRBV18; CDR3aa: ASSPYAGGSVHEQY